This passage covers 8 T cell receptor beta chains from one sample sequenced in a study of cytomegalovirus exposure and HLA in healthy donors. The PCR employed 60 Vbeta primers together with 13 Jbeta primers. Assay used: immunoSEQ multiplex PCR; TCRdb lists only in-frame clones, some missing. In the table there are 110,000 or so clones, 70% to 85% of which are singletons. Sample: PBMCs. These receptors all stem from a woman aged 40 to 50 in good health and CMV-seropositive.

Only a few counts were recorded for this clone. V is TRBV2 and J is TRBJ1-2; D is possibly TRBD1 (5 bases). CDR1 SNHLY and CDR2 FYNNEI come from the germline V gene. The CDR3 covers 12 residues. Trimming took 10 bases from V and 7 from J, leaving 16 bases between them. CDR3 residues: CATQGAGSGYTF. CDR3 coding DNA: TGTGCCACCCAAGGGGCCGGGAGTGGCTACACCTTC.

The chain uses TRBV11-2 and TRBJ1-1, with 7 bases fitting TRBD1. V shed 7 bases and J 5 bases; nucleotides not matched to a gene: 13. CDR1 is SGHAT and CDR2 is FQNNGV in the germline V gene. The CDR3 extends over 15 amino acids. CDR3 coding DNA: TGTGCCAGCAACGCCCGCCACAGGGGCGGGACTGAAGCTTTCTTT. It specifies CASNARHRGGTEAFF. Variable domain in full (rest from reference TRBV11-2 and TRBJ1-1): EAGVAQSPRYKIIEKRQSVAFWCNPISGHATLYWYQQILGQGPKLLIQFQNNGVVDDSQLPKDRFSAERLKGVDSTLKIQPAKLEDSAVYLCASNARHRGGTEAFFGQGTRLTVV.

The sample holds one count of this clone. The rearrangement uses TRBV2 and TRBJ1-2, with 7 positions matching TRBD1. The germline V gene has CDR1 SNHLY and CDR2 FYNNEI. The CDR3 consists of 16 residues. V dropped 4 bases and J dropped 0; count of bases not matched to a gene: 8. The chain's CDR3 is CASSGPPGQTNYGYTF. CDR3 bases: TGTGCCAGCAGTGGTCCCCCGGGACAGACTAACTATGGCTACACCTTC.

The rearrangement links TRBV7-9 to TRBJ1-1; D possibly corresponds to TRBD1 (5 bases). The CDR3 sequence is 14 residues long. The germline V gene has CDR1 SEHNR and CDR2 FQNEAQ (reference sequence). Trimming took off 5 bases at V and 1 base at J, with 11 bases between the two ends. The DNA for the CDR3 is TGTGCCAGCAGCGAAGCGGGACGGAACACTGAAGCTTTCTTT. Amino acids: CASSEAGRNTEAFF.

This chain joins TRBV6-1 and TRBJ2-5, with a weak D call TRBD1 (6 bases). V lost 6 bases, J lost 5 bases, and 16 bases lay in between. The CDR3 consists of 14 residues. Germline lookup yields CDR1 MNHNS and CDR2 SASEGT. CDR3 nucleotides: TGTGCCAGCAGCGCCAAACAGGGAATGGAGACCCAGTACTTC. The encoded protein is CASSAKQGMETQYF.

The chain combines TRBV4-2 with TRBJ2-7, with 11 bases that match TRBD2. CDR3 length equals 19 residues. Unmatched junction bases numbered 10, after V lost 0 bases and J lost 0 bases. Germline lookup yields CDR1 LGHNA and CDR2 YNFKEQ. CDR3 sequence reads: CASSQDSRTSGPASYEQYF. The CDR3 DNA sequence: TGTGCCAGCAGCCAAGATTCAAGGACTAGCGGGCCGGCCTCCTACGAGCAGTACTTC.

This clone was observed a few times. This chain uses TRBV19 with TRBJ2-3, with 12 nucleotides matching TRBD2. Unmatched junction bases numbered 0, after V lost 1 base and J lost 4 bases. This CDR3 has 15 residues. CDR1 LNHDA and CDR2 SQIVND come from the germline V gene (reference sequence). CDR3 in amino acids: CASSIGLAGADTQYF. CDR3 in DNA: TGTGCCAGTAGTATAGGACTAGCGGGAGCAGATACGCAGTATTTT.

This chain connects TRBV11-2 to TRBJ2-5; the match to TRBD2 covers 8 bases. This CDR3 region has 17 residues. CDR1 is SGHAT and CDR2 is FQNNGV in the germline V gene. J was trimmed by 5 bases and V by 1 base; bases with no gene match: 12. The CDR3, as DNA: TGTGCCAGCAGCTTAGGGGGCGGGGGGTATAATAGGGAGACCCAGTACTTC. As protein: CASSLGGGGYNRETQYF.